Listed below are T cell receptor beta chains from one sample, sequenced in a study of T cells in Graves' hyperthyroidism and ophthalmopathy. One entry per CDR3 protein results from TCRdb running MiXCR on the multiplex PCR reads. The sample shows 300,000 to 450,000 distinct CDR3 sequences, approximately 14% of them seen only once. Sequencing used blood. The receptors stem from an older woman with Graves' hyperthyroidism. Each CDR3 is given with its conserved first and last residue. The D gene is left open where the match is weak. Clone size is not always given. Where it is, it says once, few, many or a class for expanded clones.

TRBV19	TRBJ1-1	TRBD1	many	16	CASSILFQGASTEAFF	TGTGCCAGTAGTATTTTATTCCAGGGGGCTAGCACTGAAGCTTTCTTT
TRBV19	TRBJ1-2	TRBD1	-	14	CASSTLQGNYGYTF	TGTGCCAGTAGTACCCTACAGGGGAACTATGGCTACACCTTC
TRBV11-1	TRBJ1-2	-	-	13	CASSLVWEDRHTF	TGTGCCAGCAGCTTGGTGTGGGAGGATCGGCACACCTTC
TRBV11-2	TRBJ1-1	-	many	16	CASSLGDWHGYTEAFF	TGTGCCAGCAGCTTGGGGGACTGGCATGGGTACACTGAAGCTTTCTTT
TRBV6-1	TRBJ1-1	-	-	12	CASRQGYTEAFF	TGTGCCAGCAGACAGGGTTACACTGAAGCTTTCTTT
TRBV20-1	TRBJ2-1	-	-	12	CSVDGSRDEQFF	TGCAGTGTAGATGGGAGCAGGGATGAGCAGTTCTTC
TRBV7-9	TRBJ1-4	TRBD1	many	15	CASSGGQATNEKLFF	TGTGCCAGCAGCGGGGGACAGGCGACTAATGAAAAACTGTTTTTT
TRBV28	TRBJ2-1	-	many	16	CASSLPRARSYNEQFF	TGTGCCAGCAGTTTACCGCGCGCGCGCTCCTACAATGAGCAGTTCTTC
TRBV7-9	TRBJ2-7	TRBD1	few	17	CASSLVAWGQGPYEQYF	TGTGCCAGCAGCTTAGTAGCATGGGGACAGGGACCCTACGAGCAGTACTTC
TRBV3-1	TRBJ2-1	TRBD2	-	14	CASSQIPEREGEFF	TGTGCCAGCAGCCAAATTCCCGAGCGGGAAGGGGAGTTCTTC
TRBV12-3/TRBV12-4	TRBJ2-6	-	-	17	CASSLLPNFGGANVLTF	TGTGCCAGCAGTTTACTCCCAAATTTCGGTGGGGCCAACGTCCTGACTTTC
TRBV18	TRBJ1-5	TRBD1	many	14	CASSSGQDAQPQHF	TGTGCCAGCTCATCGGGACAGGACGCTCAGCCCCAGCATTTT
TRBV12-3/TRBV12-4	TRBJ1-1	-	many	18	CASSVTRGPLGENTEAFF	TGTGCCAGCAGTGTAACCAGGGGTCCGCTCGGGGAGAACACTGAAGCTTTCTTT
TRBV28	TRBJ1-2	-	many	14	CASTRAGSYYGYTF	TGTGCCAGCACCCGGGCCGGGAGCTACTATGGCTACACCTTC
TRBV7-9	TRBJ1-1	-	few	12	CASSKDNTEAFF	TGTGCCAGCAGCAAGGACAACACTGAAGCTTTCTTT
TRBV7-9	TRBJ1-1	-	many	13	CASSINMDTEAFF	TGTGCCAGCAGCATTAACATGGATACTGAAGCTTTCTTT
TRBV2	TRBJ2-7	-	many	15	CASSEVGGYSYEQYF	TGTGCCAGCAGTGAAGTTGGGGGATACTCCTACGAGCAGTACTTC
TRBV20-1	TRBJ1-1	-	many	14	CSATQGNMNTEAFF	TGCAGTGCTACTCAGGGAAACATGAACACTGAAGCTTTCTTT
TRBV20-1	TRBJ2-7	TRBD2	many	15	CSARELAGGSYEQYF	TGCAGTGCTAGAGAGCTAGCGGGAGGATCCTACGAGCAGTACTTC